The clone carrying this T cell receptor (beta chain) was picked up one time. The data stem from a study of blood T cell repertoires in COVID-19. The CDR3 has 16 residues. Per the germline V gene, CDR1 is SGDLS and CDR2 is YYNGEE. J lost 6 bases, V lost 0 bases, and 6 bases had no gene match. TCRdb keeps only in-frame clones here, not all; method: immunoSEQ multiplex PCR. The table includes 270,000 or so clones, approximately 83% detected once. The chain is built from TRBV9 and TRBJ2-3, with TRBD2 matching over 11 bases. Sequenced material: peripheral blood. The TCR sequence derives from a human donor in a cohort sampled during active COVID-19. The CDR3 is CASSVGVAGGGDTQYF. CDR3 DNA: TGTGCCAGCAGCGTAGGCGTAGCGGGAGGGGGGGATACGCAGTATTTT.